The rows below give T cell receptor beta chains drawn from one sample of a study of cytomegalovirus exposure and HLA in healthy donors. Here immunoSEQ multiplex PCR was the method, and the copy in TCRdb shows in-frame clones only, minus some. The sample has 150,000 to 200,000 clones, 60% to 80% seen once. The sample consisted of PBMCs. The receptor source for this set is a man between 18 and 35 years old in good health and CMV-seropositive. CDR3s include the opening cysteine and the closing phenylalanine or tryptophan. A D gene is named only where the DNA matches it firmly. Some rows mark clone size as missing; the rest say once, few, many or name a class of expanded clone.

D,J,size,V,DNA,CDR3
-,TRBJ2-1,once,TRBV4-2,TGTGCCAGCAGCCGAGGCAATGAGCAGTTCTTC,CASSRGNEQFF
TRBD2,TRBJ2-3,-,TRBV9,TGTGCCAGCAGCGCCCGGGGAGTGGGACTAGAGCTTGCCGATACGCAGTATTTT,CASSARGVGLELADTQYF
TRBD1,TRBJ1-2,few,TRBV29-1,TGCAGCGTTGAAGTACAGGGGAGATATGGCTACACCTTC,CSVEVQGRYGYTF
-,TRBJ1-1,-,TRBV6-5,TGTGCCAGCAGTTGGGCCGGGATACCGAACACTGAAGCTTTCTTT,CASSWAGIPNTEAFF
TRBD1,TRBJ2-7,-,TRBV18,TGTGCCAGCTCAGTAGGGACAGACTACGAGCAGTACTTC,CASSVGTDYEQYF
TRBD1,TRBJ2-7,once,TRBV30,TGTGCCTGGAGGAATAACCGGGACAGGGGGGGGACGGTGCAGTACTTC,CAWRNNRDRGGTVQYF
TRBD1,TRBJ2-5,-,TRBV11-2,TGTGCCAGCAGCTTAGATCCACTTGGACAGGGGTGGCAAGAGACCCAGTACTTC,CASSLDPLGQGWQETQYF
-,TRBJ2-7,-,TRBV7-2,TGTGCCAGCAGCCTGTACGAGCAGTACTTC,CASSLYEQYF
-,TRBJ1-3,-,TRBV11-2,TGTGCCAGCACTCGGCGTAGGGGGTCTGGAAACACCATATATTTT,CASTRRRGSGNTIYF
TRBD2,TRBJ2-6,-,TRBV28,TGTGCCAGCAGAACCGGGGGGGCTCTTTCTGGGGCCAACGTCCTGACTTTC,CASRTGGALSGANVLTF
TRBD1,TRBJ1-1,-,TRBV10-1,TGCGCCAGCAGCCTGGACAGGGCCACTGAAGCTTTCTTT,CASSLDRATEAFF
TRBD1,TRBJ2-7,-,TRBV6-5,TGTGCCAGCAGACCCCGGGACAGCGCCTACGAGCAGTACTTC,CASRPRDSAYEQYF
TRBD2,TRBJ2-7,-,TRBV2,TGTGCCAGCCGGCCGGGACTAGCGGGAAGTGAGCAGTACTTC,CASRPGLAGSEQYF
-,TRBJ2-5,once,TRBV5-4,TGTGCCAGCAGCTTGGCGGCAGGCCGGGAGACCCAGTACTTC,CASSLAAGRETQYF
-,TRBJ2-2,-,TRBV15,TGTGCCACGAACCAGGGGGGAACCGGGGAGCTGTTTTTT,CATNQGGTGELFF
TRBD1,TRBJ1-5,few,TRBV6-1,TGTGCCAGCAGCCCCAGGGGGCGGGGTCAGCCCCAGCATTTT,CASSPRGRGQPQHF